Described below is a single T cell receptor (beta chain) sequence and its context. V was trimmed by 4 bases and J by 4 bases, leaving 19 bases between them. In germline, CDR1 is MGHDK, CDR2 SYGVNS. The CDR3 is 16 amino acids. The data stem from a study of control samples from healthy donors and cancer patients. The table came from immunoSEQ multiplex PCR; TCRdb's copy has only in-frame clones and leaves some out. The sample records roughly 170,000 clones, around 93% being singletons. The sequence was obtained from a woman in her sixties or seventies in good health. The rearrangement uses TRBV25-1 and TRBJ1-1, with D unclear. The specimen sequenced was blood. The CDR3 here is CASSALGEASVTEAFF. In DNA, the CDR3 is TGTGCCAGCAGTGCCCTAGGAGAGGCGAGCGTCACTGAAGCTTTCTTT.